Sequencing of this TCR beta chain was carried out in a study of T cells in Graves' hyperthyroidism and ophthalmopathy. Hyperthyroidism had been newly diagnosed in patients aged 18 to 65, and its duration was under 2 months. Using RNA transcripts as the source, TCR beta CDR3 regions were amplified. HTBI primers were employed in a first-round RT-PCR of the TCR CDR3. Using its own MiXCR run on the multiplex PCR reads, TCRdb lists one record per CDR3 protein. The profile shows 360,000 or so distinct CDR3 sequences, 15% to 20% of them singletons. There are 12 residues in the CDR3. Germline V gives CDR1 SGHNT, CDR2 YENEEA. As for this clonotype: At one end the junction does not follow the germline gene, possibly because of a read error.

This TCR derives from a woman aged 18-29 years with Graves' hyperthyroidism. Input material: blood. V is TRBV11-3 and J is TRBJ2-7, with 11 nucleotides matching TRBD2. CDR3 bases: TGTGCCAGCAGCCTGCCAGGACTAGCGGGCAACTTC. Its translation: CASSLPGLAGNF. Based on the CDR3 plus reference TRBV11-3 and TRBJ2-7, the full variable domain is EAGVVQSPRYKIIEKKQPVAFWCNPISGHNTLYWYLQNLGQGPELLIRYENEEAVDDSQLPKDRFSAERLKGVDSTLKIQPAELGDSAVYLCASSLPGLAGNFGPGTRLTVT.